The 2 T cell receptor beta chains presented below share a single source sample, sequenced in a study of identical twins (dated by TCRdb to about 2016). The library was prepared using 5' RACE. Sequenced on an Illumina HiSeq 2000. TCRdb reran the public reads through fastp at Q25 and MiXCR, keeping productive beta chains. Here each entry gathers all rows of one CDR3 protein and keeps the most common genes and DNA. In this sample the table shows roughly 230,000 distinct CDR3 sequences, around 8.3% of which occur a single time. The top ten clonotypes cover around 3% of the sample. These data also featured in a second study, about yellow fever vaccine responses in identical twins.

Sequencing input: CD8+ T cells sorted from blood. These receptor sequences come from a woman between 18 and 29 years old in good health.

V is TRBV4-3 and J is TRBJ2-7, with D perhaps assigned TRBD1 or TRBD2 (5 bases each). CDR3 length: 16 amino acids. The V and J ends lost 0 bases and 0 bases respectively, with 12 bases between them. Germline CDR1 reads LGHNA; CDR2 reads YSLEER. The CDR3 protein is CASSQETGTPSYEQYF. Here the CDR3 DNA reads TGCGCCAGCAGCCAAGAGACGGGGACGCCCTCCTACGAGCAGTACTTC.

The V gene is TRBV10-1, the J gene TRBJ1-1; D is ambiguous. V was cut by 3 bases and J by 0 bases, with 11 bases left in between. Germline assignment: CDR1 WNHNN and CDR2 SYGVQD (reference sequence). The CDR3 spans 15 residues. The CDR3 DNA reads as TGCGCCAGCAGTGATGTTGACGGCATGAACACTGAAGCTTTCTTT. The encoded protein is CASSDVDGMNTEAFF.